Listed below are T cell receptor beta chains from one sample, sequenced in a study of blood T cell repertoires in COVID-19. Sequencing used immunoSEQ multiplex PCR; TCRdb keeps in-frame clones, though not all of them. The table shows 350,000 or so clones, with roughly 90% occurring only once. Sequencing was done on a sample of PBMCs or T cells enriched from blood (not recorded which). The source is a young woman who had recovered from COVID-19. The CDR3 runs from the conserved cysteine through the conserved F or W. The D gene is left open where the match is weak.

V: TRBV19; D: .; length: 15; CDR3: CASSITTGASFGYTF
V: TRBV19; D: .; length: 17; CDR3: CASSIMWMAGGADTQYF
V: TRBV5-1; D: .; length: 16; CDR3: CASSRDQGSGANVLTF
V: TRBV2; D: TRBD2; length: 14; CDR3: CASSDGRSYNEQFF
V: TRBV18; D: TRBD1; length: 16; CDR3: CASSLNRGRNTGELFF
V: TRBV5-6; D: .; length: 14; CDR3: CASSLGTRGTEAFF
V: TRBV12-3/TRBV12-4; D: .; length: 13; CDR3: CASRQGGWTEAFF
V: TRBV29-1; D: TRBD1; length: 13; CDR3: CSVVGRGRIGYTF
V: TRBV19; D: TRBD1; length: 16; CDR3: CASSPSGTGKNSPLHF
V: TRBV7-2; D: TRBD2; length: 16; CDR3: CASSPRFAGGRDTQYF
V: TRBV24-1; D: TRBD2; length: 16; CDR3: CATSDRSASGGETQYF
V: TRBV20-1; D: .; length: 11; CDR3: CSGQANSPLHF
V: TRBV5-1; D: TRBD2; length: 13; CDR3: CASHEAGTDTQYF
V: TRBV4-1; D: .; length: 16; CDR3: CASSQVGGMANEKLFF
V: TRBV11-2; D: .; length: 16; CDR3: CASSSAGGLGANVLTF
V: TRBV18; D: .; length: 13; CDR3: CASSDRNQETQYF
V: TRBV3-1/TRBV3-2; D: .; length: 15; CDR3: CASSRPQASTDTQYF
V: TRBV2; D: .; length: 15; CDR3: CASSEAASGNSPLHF
V: TRBV2; D: .; length: 13; CDR3: CASSPGRENGYTF
V: TRBV5-6; D: .; length: 14; CDR3: CASSLASRYNEQFF
V: TRBV19; D: TRBD1; length: 16; CDR3: CASSARGTGSGNTIYF
V: TRBV19; D: TRBD1; length: 16; CDR3: CASSATTGGITDTQYF
V: TRBV7-2; D: .; length: 18; CDR3: CASSLTGRGAGFWYGYTF
V: TRBV5-5; D: TRBD1; length: 14; CDR3: CASSPQGAYNEQFF
V: TRBV28; D: .; length: 14; CDR3: CASSSPQGIYGYTF
V: TRBV7-2; D: .; length: 15; CDR3: CASSPSGPTYNEQFF
V: TRBV4-2; D: TRBD2; length: 14; CDR3: CASSQEGTTQTQYF
V: TRBV6-2/TRBV6-3; D: .; length: 15; CDR3: CASSYSGVSNQPQHF
V: TRBV28; D: .; length: 15; CDR3: CASSQTGTPRGEQFF
V: TRBV7-3; D: .; length: 15; CDR3: CASSLTSLLRQPQHF
V: TRBV20-1; D: TRBD1; length: 16; CDR3: CSASLQGANRNQPQHF
V: TRBV5-1; D: .; length: 15; CDR3: CASRGSKGPTGELFF
V: TRBV30; D: .; length: 12; CDR3: CAWSSGSPEAFF
V: TRBV6-5; D: .; length: 15; CDR3: CASSYSVTGGYEQYF
V: TRBV6-5; D: .; length: 12; CDR3: CASAPGTLPQYF
V: TRBV11-2; D: TRBD1; length: 16; CDR3: CASSSIQGGLGNTIYF
V: TRBV3-1/TRBV3-2; D: TRBD2; length: 16; CDR3: CASSLDPGLASREQYF
V: TRBV29-1; D: .; length: 13; CDR3: CSVNSGTNYEQYF
V: TRBV5-1; D: TRBD1; length: 15; CDR3: CASSFDRVSGGGYTF
V: TRBV30; D: TRBD1; length: 13; CDR3: CAWSVQGAHGYTF
V: TRBV4-2; D: .; length: 14; CDR3: CASSQYLSTDTQYF
V: TRBV28; D: TRBD1; length: 14; CDR3: CASSSTGTGGDYTF
V: TRBV7-9; D: .; length: 14; CDR3: CASSLTVPNQPQHF
V: TRBV12-3/TRBV12-4; D: TRBD1; length: 13; CDR3: CASRRQGNYGYTF
V: TRBV20-1; D: .; length: 11; CDR3: CSAFRTGWQFF
V: TRBV27; D: .; length: 16; CDR3: CASSLSAGMFGEKLFF
V: TRBV6-2/TRBV6-3; D: .; length: 13; CDR3: CASSYFRGQPQHF
V: TRBV3-1/TRBV3-2; D: .; length: 12; CDR3: CASSQGTGGYTF
V: TRBV9; D: .; length: 14; CDR3: CASSLGPANTEAFF
V: TRBV9; D: .; length: 14; CDR3: CASSVPGAGETQYF
V: TRBV19; D: .; length: 14; CDR3: CASSITLGNNEQFF
V: TRBV6-4; D: .; length: 13; CDR3: CASSPGTYNEQFF
V: TRBV6-1; D: TRBD1; length: 13; CDR3: CASSYGTGEKLFF
V: TRBV3-1/TRBV3-2; D: .; length: 17; CDR3: CASSQANIRVGGNTIYF
V: TRBV28; D: .; length: 14; CDR3: CASRPRSRNTEAFF
V: TRBV11-3; D: TRBD2; length: 14; CDR3: CASSVSGGADTQYF
V: TRBV7-6; D: TRBD2; length: 16; CDR3: CASSLRLAGDTGELFF
V: TRBV5-1; D: TRBD1; length: 18; CDR3: CASSLLPGQGTRDTEAFF
V: TRBV6-5; D: TRBD2; length: 15; CDR3: CASSYREGRAYEQYF